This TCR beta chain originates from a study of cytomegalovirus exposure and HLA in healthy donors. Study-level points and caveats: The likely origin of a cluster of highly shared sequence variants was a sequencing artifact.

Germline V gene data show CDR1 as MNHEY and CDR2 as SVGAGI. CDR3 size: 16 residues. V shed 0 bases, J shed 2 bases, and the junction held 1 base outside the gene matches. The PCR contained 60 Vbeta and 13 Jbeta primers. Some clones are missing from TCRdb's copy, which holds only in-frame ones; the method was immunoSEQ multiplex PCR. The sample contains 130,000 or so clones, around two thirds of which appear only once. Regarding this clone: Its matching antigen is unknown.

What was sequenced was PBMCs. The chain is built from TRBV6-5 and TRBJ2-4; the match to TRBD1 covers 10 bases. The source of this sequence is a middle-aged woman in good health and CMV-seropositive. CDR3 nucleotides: TGTGCCAGCAGTTACTCGGGACAGGGGTCCAAAAACATTCAGTACTTC. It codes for CASSYSGQGSKNIQYF.